Below are 20 T cell receptor beta chains sequenced from a single sample in a study of T cells expressing NK-cell markers. TCRdb reprocessed the 5' RACE reads; each CDR3 protein has one entry and no DNA is given. The listing contains 200,000 to 300,000 distinct CDR3 sequences. Sequenced sample: blood T cells: a sorted CD56 or NKG2C T cell subset, CD4+ or CD8+ T cells, or bulk PBMC T cells (not recorded which). These receptors originate from a woman aged 18 to 75 in good health.

The chain uses TRBV7-3 and TRBJ2-3; absent DNA, TCRdb's TRBD1 call cannot be checked. In germline, CDR1 is SGHTA, CDR2 FQGTGA. CDR3 length equals 14 residues. CDR3 in amino acids: CASSLGQGRDTQYF.

The V call is TRBV21-1, the J call TRBJ2-4; the D call of TRBD2 rests on TCRdb alone, since no DNA is present to check it. TRBV21-1 is a documented pseudogene. This CDR3 comprises 16 residues. CDR3 sequence: CASSKPPGLLKNIQYF.

This chain joins TRBV29-1 and TRBJ2-1; lacking DNA, the TRBD2 call made by TCRdb goes unchecked. Germline lookup yields CDR1 SQVTM and CDR2 ANQGSEA. CDR3 length: 14 amino acids. The CDR3 spells CSVDGAGGKPAQFF.

This chain uses TRBV6-1 with TRBJ2-1; TCRdb's D call of TRBD2 is untestable without DNA. The germline CDR1 and CDR2 sequences are MNHNS and SASEGT. The CDR3 extends over 16 amino acids. The CDR3 protein is CASSAWGTRDLNEQFF.

The rearrangement uses TRBV30 and TRBJ2-7; with no DNA, the TCRdb D assignment of TRBD1 cannot be verified. This CDR3 is 13 amino acids long. Per germline, CDR1 GTSNPN and CDR2 SVGIG (reference sequence). The CDR3 sequence: CAWTPDIFYEQYF.

J is TRBJ2-3 and V is TRBV29-1; lacking DNA, the TRBD1 call made by TCRdb goes unchecked. CDR1 SQVTM and CDR2 ANQGSEA come from the germline V gene. This CDR3 is built from 14 residues. CDR3 region: CSVEDRRPTDTQYF.

The V and J genes are TRBV2 and TRBJ2-7; TCRdb's D call, TRBD1, is unchecked because there is no DNA. CDR1 and CDR2 (germline): SNHLY, FYNNEI. CDR3 length: 15 residues. This CDR3 is CASSPDRGRPYEQYF. The variable domain in full, completed from reference TRBV2 and TRBJ2-7, reads EPEVTQTPSHQVTQMGQEVILRCVPISNHLYFYWYRQILGQKVEFLVSFYNNEISEKSEIFDDQFSVERPDGSNFTLKIRSTKLEDSAMYFCASSPDRGRPYEQYFGPGTRLTVT.

This chain uses TRBV9 with TRBJ2-2; the D call of TRBD2 rests on TCRdb alone, since no DNA is present to check it. This CDR3 region has 15 residues. Germline V gives CDR1 SGDLS, CDR2 YYNGEE. The CDR3 is CASSISSGGTGELFF. The entire variable domain, with the rest obtained from reference TRBV9 and TRBJ2-2, is as follows: DSGVTQTPKHLITATGQRVTLRCSPRSGDLSVYWYQQSLDQGLQFLIQYYNGEERAKGNILERFSAQQFPDLHSELNLSSLELGDSALYFCASSISSGGTGELFFGEGSRLTVL.

The gene calls are TRBV7-2 and TRBJ2-7; TCRdb calls TRBD2, which cannot be checked without DNA. Germline CDR1 reads SGHTA; CDR2 reads FQGNSA. The CDR3 covers 13 residues. This chain's CDR3 is CASRAGGRYEQYF.

The chain combines TRBV12-5 with TRBJ1-2. The CDR3 contains 16 residues. Germline values: CDR1 LGHNT, CDR2 FRNRAP. CDR3 amino acids: CASGQLRDGFNYGYTF.

The chain recombines TRBV9 with TRBJ1-3; with no DNA, the TCRdb D assignment of TRBD1 cannot be verified. Germline V gene lookup returns CDR1 SGDLS and CDR2 YYNGEE. The CDR3 extends over 16 amino acids. CDR3 residues: CASSRSGGFAGNTIYF.

The chain has TRBV20-1 and TRBJ2-1. This CDR3 is built from 15 residues. CDR1 is DFQATT, CDR2 SNEGSKA, per germline (reference sequence). The CDR3 spells CSARDHWSSINEQFF.

V is TRBV10-3 and J is TRBJ2-3; TCRdb reports TRBD1, a call that lacks DNA to check it against. Germline assignment: CDR1 ENHRY and CDR2 SYGVKD. CDR3 size: 14 residues. CDR3: CAIRSGRDGDTQYF.

The chain employs TRBV20-1 and TRBJ2-1; TCRdb gives TRBD2 as the D gene, but with no DNA this cannot be confirmed. The CDR3 is made up of 17 amino acids. Germline V lookup: CDR1 DFQATT, CDR2 SNEGSKA (reference sequence). This CDR3 is CSARGVGLAGYYNEQFF.

The rearrangement uses TRBV12-3 or TRBV12-4 and TRBJ2-1; the TRBD1 assignment by TCRdb is unverifiable without DNA. The CDR3 loop spans 13 amino acids. The CDR3 reads CASSATGWNEQFF.

The J gene is TRBJ2-5, the V gene TRBV24-1; there is no DNA to check the TCRdb D call of TRBD2. Per the germline V gene, CDR1 is KGHDR and CDR2 is SFDVKD. The CDR3 extends over 16 amino acids. The CDR3 sequence is CATSDSASGAQETQYF.

This rearrangement joins TRBV6-2 or TRBV6-3 to TRBJ1-2; the TRBD1 assignment by TCRdb is unverifiable without DNA. This CDR3 comprises 13 residues. Germline V lookup: CDR1 MNHEY, CDR2 SVGEGT. The CDR3 sequence is CASSPIGTGGYTF.

This chain joins TRBV7-3 and TRBJ2-1; there is no DNA to check the TCRdb D call of TRBD2. Germline lookup yields CDR1 SGHTA and CDR2 FQGTGA. The CDR3 runs to 15 residues. The CDR3 sequence: CASSPLSGTRNEQFF.

This chain joins TRBV20-1 and TRBJ2-7; the D gene TCRdb calls, TRBD1, cannot be checked with no DNA. The CDR3 totals 13 residues. Germline V gene lookup returns CDR1 DFQATT and CDR2 SNEGSKA (reference sequence). CDR3 amino acids: CSALGQGGIEQYF.

The chain recombines TRBV18 with TRBJ2-1; the D gene TCRdb calls, TRBD2, cannot be checked with no DNA. The CDR3 runs 16 residues. Looked up from germline, CDR1 is KGHSH and CDR2 is LQKENI. This CDR3 reads CASSPPSRTSTNEQFF.